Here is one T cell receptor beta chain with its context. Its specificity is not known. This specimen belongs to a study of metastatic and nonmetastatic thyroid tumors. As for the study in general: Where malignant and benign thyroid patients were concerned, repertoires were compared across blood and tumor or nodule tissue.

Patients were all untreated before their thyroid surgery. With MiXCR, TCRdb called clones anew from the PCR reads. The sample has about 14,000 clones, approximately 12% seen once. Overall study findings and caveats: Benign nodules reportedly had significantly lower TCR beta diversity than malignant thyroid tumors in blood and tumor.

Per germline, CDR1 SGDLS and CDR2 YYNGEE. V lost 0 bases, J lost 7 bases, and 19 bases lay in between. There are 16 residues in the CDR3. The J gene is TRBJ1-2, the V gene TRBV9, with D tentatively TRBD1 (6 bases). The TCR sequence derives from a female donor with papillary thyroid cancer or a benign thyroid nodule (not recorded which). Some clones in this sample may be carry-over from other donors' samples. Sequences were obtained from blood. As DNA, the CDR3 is TGTGCCAGCAGCGTAGAAGGTAGCGGGGGCCGGTTTGGCTACACCTTC. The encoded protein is CASSVEGSGGRFGYTF. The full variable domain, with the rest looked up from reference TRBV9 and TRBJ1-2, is DSGVTQTPKHLITATGQRVTLRCSPRSGDLSVYWYQQSLDQGLQFLIQYYNGEERAKGNILERFSAQQFPDLHSELNLSSLELGDSALYFCASSVEGSGGRFGYTFGSGTRLTVV.